Each of the 11 T cell receptor beta chains below was sequenced from the same sample in a study of T cells after yellow fever vaccination. TCRdb re-derived calls from the 5' RACE reads in MiXCR, one entry per CDR3 protein. Of roughly 330,000 distinct CDR3 sequences listed, about 4% are singletons. Sequencing used PBMCs, obtained 5 days after the yellow fever booster vaccination. The receptors derive from a man between 18 and 35 years old who received the YFV17D yellow fever vaccine.

This clonotype appeared many times. The chain employs TRBV6-2 or TRBV6-3 and TRBJ2-6, with 8 positions matching TRBD1. The germline gives CDR1 MNHEY, CDR2 SVGEGT. Germline trimming cut 6 bases from V and 3 bases from J; bases unmatched to any gene: 7. The CDR3 runs 16 residues. The CDR3 region has the DNA TGTGCCAGCAGGAGTCAGGGGGCCCGTGGGGCCAACGTCCTGACTTTC. Translated: CASRSQGARGANVLTF.

This clonotype was counted a few times. The CDR3 coding sequence is TGCAGTGCTAGAGCCGGTCCTGGACAGGGGGCGGCACTAGGCTATGGCTACACCTTC. Encoded protein: CSARAGPGQGAALGYGYTF. V and J are TRBV20-1 and TRBJ1-2; 11 bases are a match to TRBD1. The CDR3 sequence is 19 residues long. The V gene end was trimmed by 1 base and the J gene end by 4 bases; junction bases not matched to a gene: 17. Germline assignment: CDR1 DFQATT and CDR2 SNEGSKA (reference sequence).

The chain joins TRBV20-1 to TRBJ1-2, with D perhaps matching TRBD1 (5 bases). CDR3 length equals 11 residues. Germline assignment: CDR1 DFQATT and CDR2 SNEGSKA (reference sequence). Trimming removed 6 bases from V and 3 bases from J, with 8 bases in between. The CDR3 coding sequence is TGCAGTGCCACGACAGACTATGGCTACACCTTC. Its translation is CSATTDYGYTF.

Only a few counts were recorded for this clonotype. This chain joins TRBV12-3 or TRBV12-4 and TRBJ2-3; the D is unclear. V gave up 5 bases and J gave up 2 bases, with 14 bases separating them. The CDR3 totals 15 residues. The CDR3: CASSRQAGYTDTQYF. The CDR3 coding sequence is TGTGCCAGCAGTAGGCAGGCTGGATACACAGATACGCAGTATTTT.

This clonotype was observed at least ten times. The chain is built from TRBV7-2 and TRBJ1-2, with D possibly TRBD1 on 6 matching bases. This CDR3 comprises 15 residues. Germline V CDR1 and CDR2: SGHTA, FQGNSA. The V end was cut by 3 bases, the J end by 5 bases, with 16 bases between. CDR3 in amino acids: CASSLRPGQSYGYTF. CDR3 nucleotide sequence: TGTGCCAGCAGCTTGAGACCCGGACAGTCTTATGGCTACACCTTC.

The chain has TRBV10-3 and TRBJ2-1; 7 nucleotides align to TRBD1. The CDR3 totals 14 residues. With 2 bases clipped from V and 10 bases from J, the junction kept 8 bases outside the gene matches. CDR1 ENHRY and CDR2 SYGVKD come from the germline V gene. The CDR3 is CAISEASTGQEQFF. The CDR3 region has the DNA TGTGCCATCAGTGAGGCCTCGACAGGGCAGGAGCAGTTCTTC.

The sample holds a few counts of this clonotype. The V gene is TRBV6-1, the J gene TRBJ1-1, with 8 bases fitting TRBD1. The CDR3 runs to 15 residues. CDR1 MNHNS and CDR2 SASEGT come from the germline V gene. The trim removed 7 bases at V and 2 bases at J, leaving 9 bases unmatched. The CDR3 nucleotides read TGTGCCAGCAAAGCCTCGACAGGGGAAAACACTGAAGCTTTCTTT. It specifies CASKASTGENTEAFF.

This clonotype was observed at least ten times. The V gene is TRBV6-2 or TRBV6-3, the J gene TRBJ2-5; 10 bases line up with TRBD2. Germline values: CDR1 MNHEY, CDR2 SVGEGT. CDR3 length: 14 amino acids. CDR3 bases: TGTGCGAGCTGGCTAGCGGGGGCCCAAGAGACCCAGTACTTC. Translation gives CASWLAGAQETQYF.

This clonotype was seen a handful of times. The V gene is TRBV7-3, the J gene TRBJ2-5; no clear D gene. Germline values: CDR1 SGHTA, CDR2 FQGTGA. V dropped 3 bases and J dropped 5 bases, with 10 bases sitting between them. This CDR3 has 13 amino acids. As DNA, the CDR3 is TGTGCCAGCAGCTTTCTTGGTGGGGAGACCCAGTACTTC. This codes for CASSFLGGETQYF.

This clonotype showed up just a few times. This sequence joins TRBV19 and TRBJ1-4; D unclear. Trimming took 5 bases from V and 2 from J, leaving 12 bases between them. Germline V gene lookup returns CDR1 LNHDA and CDR2 SQIVND (reference sequence). CDR3 length: 15 amino acids. In DNA, the CDR3 is TGTGCCAGTAGTGAGACCAAGGCCACTAATGAAAAACTGTTTTTT. As protein: CASSETKATNEKLFF.

This clonotype was observed many times. The V gene is TRBV7-9, the J gene TRBJ2-1; D is tentatively TRBD1 or TRBD2 (6 bases each). The CDR3 spans 16 residues. V was clipped by 8 bases and J by 10 bases, with 27 bases between them. Germline V lookup: CDR1 SEHNR, CDR2 FQNEAQ (reference sequence). The CDR3 loop is CASQPLVGGVVGEQFF. CDR3 bases: TGTGCCAGCCAGCCCCTGGTGGGGGGCGTGGTTGGGGAGCAGTTCTTC. The full variable domain, completed using reference TRBV7-9 and TRBJ2-1, is DTGVSQNPRHKITKRGQNVTFRCDPISEHNRLYWYRQTLGQGPEFLTYFQNEAQLEKSRLLSDRFSAERPKGSFSTLEIQRTEQGDSAMYLCASQPLVGGVVGEQFFGPGTRLTVL.